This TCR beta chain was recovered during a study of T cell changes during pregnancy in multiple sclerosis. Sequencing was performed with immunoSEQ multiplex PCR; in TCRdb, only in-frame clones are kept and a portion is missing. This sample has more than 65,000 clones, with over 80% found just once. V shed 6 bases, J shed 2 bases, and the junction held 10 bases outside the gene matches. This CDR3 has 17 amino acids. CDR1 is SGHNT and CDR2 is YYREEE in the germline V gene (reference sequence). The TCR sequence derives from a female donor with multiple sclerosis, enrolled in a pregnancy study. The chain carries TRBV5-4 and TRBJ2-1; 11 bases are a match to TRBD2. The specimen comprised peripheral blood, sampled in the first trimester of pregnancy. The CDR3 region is CASTVVASGRPYNEQFF. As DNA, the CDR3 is TGTGCCAGCACCGTGGTCGCTAGCGGGAGGCCCTACAATGAGCAGTTCTTC.